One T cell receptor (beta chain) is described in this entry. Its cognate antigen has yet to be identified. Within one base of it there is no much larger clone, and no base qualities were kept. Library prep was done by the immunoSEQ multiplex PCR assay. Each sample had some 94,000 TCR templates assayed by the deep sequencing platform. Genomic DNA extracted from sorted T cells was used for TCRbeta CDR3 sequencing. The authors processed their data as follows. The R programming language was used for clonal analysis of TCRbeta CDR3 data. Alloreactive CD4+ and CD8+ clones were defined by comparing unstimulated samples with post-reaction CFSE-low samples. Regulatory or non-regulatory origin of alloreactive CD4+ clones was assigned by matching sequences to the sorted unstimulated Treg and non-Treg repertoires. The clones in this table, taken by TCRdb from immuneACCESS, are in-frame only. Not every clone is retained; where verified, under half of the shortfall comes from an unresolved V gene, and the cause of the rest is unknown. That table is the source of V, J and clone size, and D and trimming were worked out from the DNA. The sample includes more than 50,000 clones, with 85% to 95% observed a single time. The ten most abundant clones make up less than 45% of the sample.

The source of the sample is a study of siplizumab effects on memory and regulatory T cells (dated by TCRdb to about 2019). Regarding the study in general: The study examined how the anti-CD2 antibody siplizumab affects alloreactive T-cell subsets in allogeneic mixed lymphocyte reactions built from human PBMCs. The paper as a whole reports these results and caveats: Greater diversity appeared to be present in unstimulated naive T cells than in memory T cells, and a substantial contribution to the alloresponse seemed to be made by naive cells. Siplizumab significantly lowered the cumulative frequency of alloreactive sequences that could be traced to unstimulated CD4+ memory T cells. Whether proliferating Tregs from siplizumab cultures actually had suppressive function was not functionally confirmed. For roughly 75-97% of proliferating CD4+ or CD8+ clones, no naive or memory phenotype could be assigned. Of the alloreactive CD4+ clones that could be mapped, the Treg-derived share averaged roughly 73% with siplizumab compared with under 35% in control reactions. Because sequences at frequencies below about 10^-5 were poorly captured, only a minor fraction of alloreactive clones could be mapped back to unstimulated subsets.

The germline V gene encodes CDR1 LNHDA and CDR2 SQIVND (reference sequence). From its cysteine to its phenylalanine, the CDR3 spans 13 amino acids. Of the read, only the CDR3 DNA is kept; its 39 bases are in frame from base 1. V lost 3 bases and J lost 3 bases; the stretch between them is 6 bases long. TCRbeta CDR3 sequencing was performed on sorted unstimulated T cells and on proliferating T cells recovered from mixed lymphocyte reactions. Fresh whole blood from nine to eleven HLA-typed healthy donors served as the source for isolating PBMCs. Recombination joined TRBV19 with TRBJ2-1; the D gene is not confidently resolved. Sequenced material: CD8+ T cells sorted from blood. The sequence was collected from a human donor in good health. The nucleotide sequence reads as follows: TGTGCCAGTAGTATCAAGCTCTACAATGAGCAGTTCTTC. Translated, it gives CASSIKLYNEQFF.